The clone carrying this T cell receptor beta chain has a count of ten or more. The data were taken from a study of Graves' ophthalmopathy and Graves' hyperthyroidism. V shed 8 bases and J shed 8 bases, with 12 bases lying between them. This CDR3 has 11 residues. CDR1 MNHNY and CDR2 SVGAGI come from the germline V gene (reference sequence). RNA transcripts were the source from which TCR beta CDR3 regions were amplified. The workflow started with a first-round RT-PCR run with HTBI primers and then moved on to a second-round multiplex PCR. From the multiplex PCR reads, TCRdb called clonotypes with MiXCR, one entry per CDR3 protein. The sample holds over a million distinct CDR3 sequences, about 35% seen once.

Sequencing was done on a sample of peripheral blood or thyroid tissue (not recorded which). J is TRBJ1-1 and V is TRBV6-6, with D possibly being TRBD1 (6 bases). This TCR was sampled from an adult man with Graves' hyperthyroidism. In DNA, the CDR3 is TGTGCCAGCGAAGGACAGACAGAAGCTTTCTTT. This sequence encodes CASEGQTEAFF.